This entry concerns a single T cell receptor (beta chain). The antigen is undetermined. TCRdb keeps only in-frame clones here, not all; method: immunoSEQ multiplex PCR. The repertoire includes roughly 40,000 clones, about 90% of them detected once, and less than 3% sits in the top ten. This entry is derived from a study of graft-versus-host responses after intestinal transplantation. Study outcomes and limitations: Early post-transplant HvG declines tracked with peak circulating GvH clone levels.

Germline CDR1 ENHRY, CDR2 SYGVKD. This CDR3 spans 16 amino acids. V trimming: 10 bases; J trimming: 4 bases; junction bases outside the gene matches: 9. The rearrangement links TRBV10-3 to TRBJ2-2; 13 bases map to TRBD2. The source was PBMCs, collected roughly 300 days after intestinal transplant. This TCR was recovered from a human patient who received an intestinal transplant, so some T cells may come from the graft donor. CDR3 DNA: TGTGCCACCTCCTACCGGACTAGCGGGGGCACCGGGGAGCTGTTTTTT. Translation: CATSYRTSGGTGELFF.